This is a list of T cell receptor beta chains from one sample in a study of T cell responses to AZD1222 COVID-19 vaccine. TCRdb keeps only in-frame clones here, not all; method: immunoSEQ multiplex PCR. The sample has more than 110,000 clones, approximately 92% seen once. This specimen was peripheral blood, taken on day 0 of AZD1222 vaccination. These receptors were taken from an adult in good health. Each CDR3 is given with its conserved first and last residue. The D gene is left open where the match is weak. Size is omitted from some rows. Given values are once, few, many or a class for expanded clones.

v_gene	j_gene	d_gene	abundance	CDR3nt	CDR3aa
TRBV24-1	TRBJ2-5	.	.	TGTGCCACCAGTGATAGCGGCCAAGAGACCCAGTACTTC	CATSDSGQETQYF
TRBV13	TRBJ2-1	TRBD2	.	TGTGCCAGCAGCCAGGGACTATTTTACAATGAGCAGTTCTTC	CASSQGLFYNEQFF
TRBV9	TRBJ2-7	.	.	TGTGCCAGCAGCGTAGAGCCAGGGGTGACATCGGACTACGAGCAGTACTTC	CASSVEPGVTSDYEQYF
TRBV6-5	TRBJ1-5	.	.	TGTGCCAGCGGGCCCCCGCTGAGCGGCAATCAGCCCCAGCATTTT	CASGPPLSGNQPQHF
TRBV4-1	TRBJ2-1	.	.	TGCGCCAGCAGCCAAGGACGGGTCACCGGTGAGCAGTTCTTC	CASSQGRVTGEQFF
TRBV11-1	TRBJ2-1	TRBD2	few	TGTGCCAGCAGCTTTACTAGCGGGCGGTACAATGAGCAGTTCTTC	CASSFTSGRYNEQFF
TRBV5-4	TRBJ2-5	.	once	TGTGCCAGCAGCTTGGTCTACTCCCAAGAGACCCAGTACTTC	CASSLVYSQETQYF
TRBV5-6	TRBJ1-2	.	.	TGTGCCAGCAGCTTGGATGTGGACTATGGCTACACCTTC	CASSLDVDYGYTF
TRBV28	TRBJ1-2	.	.	TGTGCCAGCACTTGGGCAGCCACTTCGGGGGACTATGGCTACACCTTC	CASTWAATSGDYGYTF
TRBV6-5	TRBJ2-1	TRBD2	.	TGTGCCAGCAGGGCTAGCGGGAGCTATGAGCAGTTCTTC	CASRASGSYEQFF
TRBV7-9	TRBJ1-2	.	.	TGTGCCAGCAGCTCGACAGACAAGGCCTTATATGGCTACACCTTC	CASSSTDKALYGYTF
TRBV3-1/TRBV3-2	TRBJ1-1	.	few	TGTGCCAGCAGCCAAAAAGGGTGGGGAGCTTTCTTT	CASSQKGWGAFF
TRBV2	TRBJ2-1	TRBD2	.	TGTGCCAGCAGCTCGACTAGCGGGAGCAATGAGCAGTTCTTC	CASSSTSGSNEQFF
TRBV4-3	TRBJ2-1	TRBD1	.	TGCGCCAGCAGCCCATTGACAGGGGGCGGTGAGCAGTTCTTC	CASSPLTGGGEQFF
TRBV9	TRBJ2-3	TRBD2	.	TGTGCCAGCAGCGTTTCTACCGACGGGAGGGCAGCAGATACGCAGTATTTT	CASSVSTDGRAADTQYF
TRBV3-1/TRBV3-2	TRBJ2-2	TRBD1	.	TGTGCCAGCAGCTCTGGACAGGGGAACACCGGGGAGCTGTTTTTT	CASSSGQGNTGELFF
TRBV6-4	TRBJ2-2	.	.	TGTGCCAGCAGGGAAGGGGGTTTCGACACCGGGGAGCTGTTTTTT	CASREGGFDTGELFF
TRBV30	TRBJ1-2	TRBD1	once	TGTGCCTGGAGTGGGGGGACAGGGCATGGCTACACCTTC	CAWSGGTGHGYTF
TRBV7-6	TRBJ2-7	.	.	TGTGCCAGCAGCGGCACCGACAGCGGCCCCTACGAGCAGTACTTC	CASSGTDSGPYEQYF
TRBV7-2	TRBJ2-1	TRBD2	.	TGTGCCAGCAGCTTACTAGCGGGAGGGCCTTGGTCCAATGAGCAGTTCTTC	CASSLLAGGPWSNEQFF
TRBV2	TRBJ1-6	TRBD1	.	TGTGCCAGCAGCAGCGACAGGGGAAATTCACCCCTCCACTTT	CASSSDRGNSPLHF
TRBV18	TRBJ2-3	.	.	TGTGCCAGCTCACCGAATTCACGGACTACCGCAGAAGATACGCAGTATTTT	CASSPNSRTTAEDTQYF
TRBV6-2/TRBV6-3	TRBJ2-7	.	once	TGTGCCAGCAGTAGGCTTTCCTACGAGCAGTACTTC	CASSRLSYEQYF
TRBV27	TRBJ1-2	TRBD1	.	TGTGCCAGCAGTTTAACACAGGGGGCTAACTATGGCTACACCTTC	CASSLTQGANYGYTF
TRBV6-1	TRBJ1-2	TRBD1	.	TGTGCCAGCAGTGAAGCCGGACAGGCGGTGGGCTACACCTTC	CASSEAGQAVGYTF
TRBV15	TRBJ1-1	TRBD1	few	TGTGCCACCAGCGGCCGGGACAGGGGGCGAGAAGCTTTCTTT	CATSGRDRGREAFF
TRBV5-1	TRBJ2-3	.	.	TGCGCCAGCAGCTTGGGACTAGTCTCTAGCACAGATACGCAGTATTTT	CASSLGLVSSTDTQYF
TRBV7-6	TRBJ2-1	TRBD2	once	TGTGCCAGCAGCTTATCCCCCGCGCTAGCGGGAGTTGGTAATGAGCAGTTCTTC	CASSLSPALAGVGNEQFF
TRBV2	TRBJ2-7	.	once	TGTGCCAGCAGTGCCGCCCTCGGTCCAGAGCAGTACTTC	CASSAALGPEQYF
TRBV9	TRBJ1-1	.	.	TGTGCCAGCAGCGGAATAAACACTGAAGCTTTCTTT	CASSGINTEAFF
TRBV9	TRBJ2-3	TRBD2	.	TGTGCCAGCAGCGCCACCCGCGTCGGGGGGACAGATACGCAGTATTTT	CASSATRVGGTDTQYF
TRBV6-5	TRBJ2-1	TRBD1	.	TGTGCCAGCAGTTACCCCGCGGGACAGGGTTACAATGAGCAGTTCTTC	CASSYPAGQGYNEQFF
TRBV30	TRBJ1-6	.	.	TGTGCCTGGAGTGTACAATCCTATAATTCACCCCTCCACTTT	CAWSVQSYNSPLHF
TRBV6-5	TRBJ1-5	.	.	TGTGCCAGCAGCAGTGAAGGGGGATTCTATCAGCCCCAGCATTTT	CASSSEGGFYQPQHF
TRBV29-1	TRBJ2-1	TRBD2	.	TGCAGCGTCTTAGCGGGAGTTGGTGATGAGCAGTTCTTC	CSVLAGVGDEQFF
TRBV4-3	TRBJ2-2	.	.	TGCGCCAGCAGCCGGGAAGCGTGGGGAGTCACCGGGGAGCTGTTTTTT	CASSREAWGVTGELFF
TRBV4-1	TRBJ2-7	TRBD2	once	TGCGCCAGCAGCCAAGGCGGGAGAGGGTACGAGCAGTACTTC	CASSQGGRGYEQYF
TRBV2	TRBJ1-4	TRBD1	.	TGTGCCAGCAGTGGGGACAGGGGTGGAGGGGAAAAACTGTTTTTT	CASSGDRGGGEKLFF
TRBV7-9	TRBJ1-2	.	.	TGTGCCTCGTGGAACTATGGCTACACCTTC	CASWNYGYTF
TRBV4-1	TRBJ2-5	TRBD1	.	TGCGCCAGCAGCCAAAGGGACAGCTACGAGACCCAGTACTTC	CASSQRDSYETQYF